This T cell receptor beta chain was identified during a study of PD-1 blockade in mismatch repair-deficient tumors. Study details: Patients had about eleven mismatch repair-deficient cancer types and were previously treated and progressing. Overall study findings and caveats: Rapid post-treatment expansion, then contraction, generally preceding radiologic response, marked tumor-resident clones.

As concerns this clone: Its antigen is not known.

Trimming stripped 5 bases from V and 0 bases from J, with 11 bases between. The V gene's germline CDR1 is SNHLY and CDR2 FYNNEI. CDR3 length: 15 residues. Repertoires were generated with immunoSEQ multiplex PCR, while TCRdb's copy carries only in-frame clones and drops some. This table has approximately 80,000 clones, 80% to 90% appearing once. The chain recombines TRBV2 with TRBJ1-5; D perhaps matches TRBD1 (6 bases). The source material was peripheral blood, sampled 44 weeks after starting pembrolizumab. The TCR comes from an adult with mismatch repair-deficient cancer. DNA of the CDR3: TGTGCCAGCAGTAAACAGGGAATTAGCAATCAGCCCCAGCATTTT. It specifies CASSKQGISNQPQHF.